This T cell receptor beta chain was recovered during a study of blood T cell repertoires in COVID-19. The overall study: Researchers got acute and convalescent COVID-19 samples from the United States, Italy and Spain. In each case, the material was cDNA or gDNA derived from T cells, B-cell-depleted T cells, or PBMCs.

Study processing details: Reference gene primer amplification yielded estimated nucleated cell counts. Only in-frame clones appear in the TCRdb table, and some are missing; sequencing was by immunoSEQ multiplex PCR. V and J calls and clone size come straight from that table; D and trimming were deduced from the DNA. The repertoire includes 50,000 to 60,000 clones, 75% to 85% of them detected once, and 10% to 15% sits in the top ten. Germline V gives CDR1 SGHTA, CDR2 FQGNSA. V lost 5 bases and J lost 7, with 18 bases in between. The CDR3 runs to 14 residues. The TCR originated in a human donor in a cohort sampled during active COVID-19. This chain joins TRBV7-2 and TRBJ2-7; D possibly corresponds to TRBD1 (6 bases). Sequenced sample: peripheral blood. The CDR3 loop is CASSPDRPVGEQYF. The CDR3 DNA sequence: TGTGCCAGCAGCCCCGACAGGCCCGTCGGGGAGCAGTACTTC.